This T cell receptor beta chain was sequenced during a study of T cell responses to AZD1222 COVID-19 vaccine. As regards this clone: Antigen specificity is unknown.

Study-wide findings and caveats: Once two AZD1222 doses were given, Spike-specific TCR breadth and depth went up. Baseline serostatus was positive in only six AZD1222 recipients. There were mostly white British donors and more females than males, and clonal diversity was possibly underestimated.

This CDR3 is built from 16 residues. J lost 4 bases, V lost 6 bases, and 12 bases had no gene match. The germline CDR1 and CDR2 sequences are LGHNT and FRNRAP. Only in-frame clones appear in the TCRdb table, and some are missing; sequencing was by immunoSEQ multiplex PCR. The sample holds some 150,000 clones, approximately 89% seen once. This sequence originates from an adult who received the AZD1222 COVID-19 vaccine. V usage is TRBV12-5 and J usage is TRBJ1-5; 7 nucleotides line up with TRBD1. This sample comprised peripheral blood, obtained 28 days after the second AZD1222 dose. In DNA form, the CDR3 reads TGTGCTAGTGGCCTAGATACAGAACAGGGGAATCAGCCCCAGCATTTT. This translates into CASGLDTEQGNQPQHF.